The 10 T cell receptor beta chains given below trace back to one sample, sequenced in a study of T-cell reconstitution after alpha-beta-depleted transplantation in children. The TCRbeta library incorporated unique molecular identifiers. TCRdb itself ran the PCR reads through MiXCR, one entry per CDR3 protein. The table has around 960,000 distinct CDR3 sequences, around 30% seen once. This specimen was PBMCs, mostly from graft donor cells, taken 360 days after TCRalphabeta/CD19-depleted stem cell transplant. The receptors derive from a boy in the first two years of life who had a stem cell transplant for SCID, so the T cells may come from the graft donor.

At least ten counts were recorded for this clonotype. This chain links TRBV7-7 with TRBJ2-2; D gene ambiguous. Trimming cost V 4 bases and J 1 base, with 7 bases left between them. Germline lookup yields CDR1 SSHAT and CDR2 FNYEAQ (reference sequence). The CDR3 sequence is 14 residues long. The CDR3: CASSSLLNTGELFF. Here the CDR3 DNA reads TGTGCCAGCAGCTCCCTCTTGAACACCGGGGAGCTGTTTTTT.

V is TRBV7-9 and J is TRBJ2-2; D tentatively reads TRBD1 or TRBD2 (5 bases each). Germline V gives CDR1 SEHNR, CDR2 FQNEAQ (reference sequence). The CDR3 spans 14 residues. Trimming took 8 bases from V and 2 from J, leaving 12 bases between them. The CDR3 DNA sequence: TGTGCCAGCTGCGCAGGGAGTAACACCGGGGAGCTGTTTTTT. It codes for CASCAGSNTGELFF.

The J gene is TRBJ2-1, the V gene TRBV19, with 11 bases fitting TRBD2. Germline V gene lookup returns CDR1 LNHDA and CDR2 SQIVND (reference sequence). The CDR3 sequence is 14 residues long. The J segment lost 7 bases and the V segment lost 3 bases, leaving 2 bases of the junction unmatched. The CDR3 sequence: CASSMGLAENEQFF. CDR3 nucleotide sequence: TGTGCCAGTAGTATGGGACTAGCGGAGAATGAGCAGTTCTTC.

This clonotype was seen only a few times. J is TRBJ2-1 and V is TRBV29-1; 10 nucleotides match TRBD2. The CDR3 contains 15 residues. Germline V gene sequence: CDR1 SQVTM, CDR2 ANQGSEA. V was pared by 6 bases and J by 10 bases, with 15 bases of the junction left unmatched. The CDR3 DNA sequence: TGCAGCGTGGGGAATTTAGCGGGGGGCCGACCCGAGCAGTTCTTC. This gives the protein CSVGNLAGGRPEQFF.

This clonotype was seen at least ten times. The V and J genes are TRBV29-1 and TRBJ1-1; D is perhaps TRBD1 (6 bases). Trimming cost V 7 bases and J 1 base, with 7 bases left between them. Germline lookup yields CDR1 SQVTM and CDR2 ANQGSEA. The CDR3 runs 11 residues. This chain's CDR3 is CSGGQNTEAFF. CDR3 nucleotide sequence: TGCAGCGGGGGACAGAACACTGAAGCTTTCTTT.

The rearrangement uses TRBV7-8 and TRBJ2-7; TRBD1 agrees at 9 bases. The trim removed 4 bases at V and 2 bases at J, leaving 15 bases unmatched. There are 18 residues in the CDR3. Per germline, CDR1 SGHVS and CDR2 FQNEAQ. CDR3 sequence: CASSSLSLWTGVPYEQYF. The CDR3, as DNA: TGTGCCAGCAGCTCCTTGTCCTTGTGGACAGGGGTTCCCTACGAGCAGTACTTC.

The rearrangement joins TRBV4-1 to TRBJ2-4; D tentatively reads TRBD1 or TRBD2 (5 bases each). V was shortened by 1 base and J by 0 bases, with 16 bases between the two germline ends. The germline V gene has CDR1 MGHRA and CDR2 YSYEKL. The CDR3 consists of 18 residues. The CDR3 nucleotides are TGCGCCAGCAGCCAAGTACTAAGGGCCGGGGCAGCCAAAAACATTCAGTACTTC. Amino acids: CASSQVLRAGAAKNIQYF.

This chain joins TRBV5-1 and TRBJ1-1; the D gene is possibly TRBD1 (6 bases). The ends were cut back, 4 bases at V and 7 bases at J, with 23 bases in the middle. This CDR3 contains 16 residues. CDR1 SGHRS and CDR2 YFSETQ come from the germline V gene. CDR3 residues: CASSPGSTGYTIEAFF. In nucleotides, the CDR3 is TGCGCCAGCAGCCCGGGTAGCACAGGGTATACAATTGAAGCTTTCTTT.

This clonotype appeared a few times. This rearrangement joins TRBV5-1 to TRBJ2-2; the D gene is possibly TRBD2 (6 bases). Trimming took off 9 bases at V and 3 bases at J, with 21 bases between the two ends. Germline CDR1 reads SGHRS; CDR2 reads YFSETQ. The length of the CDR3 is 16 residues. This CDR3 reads CATQGLHGTYTGELFF. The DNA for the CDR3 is TGCGCCACCCAGGGACTCCACGGGACTTACACCGGGGAGCTGTTTTTT.

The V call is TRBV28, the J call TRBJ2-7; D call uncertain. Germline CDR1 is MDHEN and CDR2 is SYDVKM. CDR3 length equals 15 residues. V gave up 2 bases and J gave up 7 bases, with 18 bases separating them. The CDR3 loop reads CASSLGGIGPREQYF. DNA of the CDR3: TGTGCCAGCAGTTTAGGCGGCATTGGACCGAGGGAGCAGTACTTC.